This paragraph covers one T cell receptor (beta chain) sequence. This record belongs to a study of graft-versus-host responses after intestinal transplantation. Germline CDR1 SGHRS, CDR2 YFSETQ. V was shortened by 4 bases and J by 6 bases, with 23 bases between the two germline ends. The CDR3 is 17 residues long. Clones were sequenced by immunoSEQ multiplex PCR, and TCRdb holds only the in-frame ones, with some missing. Here the sample spans 12,000 to 15,000 clones, around a third being singletons. The clonotype was recovered from a human patient who received an intestinal transplant. V gene TRBV5-1 combines with J gene TRBJ2-1; perhaps TRBD1 as D (6 bases). The sample was alloreactive CD4+ T cells from a mixed lymphocyte reaction culture, taken before intestinal transplant. The subset was: CFSE-low proliferating T cells sorted from roughly 6-day pre-transplant mixed lymphocyte reaction (GvH or HvG direction). The CDR3 DNA follows: TGCGCCAGCAGCCTGGTCACAGGGAAAAGTTCTACCAATGAGCAGTTCTTC. This gives the protein CASSLVTGKSSTNEQFF.